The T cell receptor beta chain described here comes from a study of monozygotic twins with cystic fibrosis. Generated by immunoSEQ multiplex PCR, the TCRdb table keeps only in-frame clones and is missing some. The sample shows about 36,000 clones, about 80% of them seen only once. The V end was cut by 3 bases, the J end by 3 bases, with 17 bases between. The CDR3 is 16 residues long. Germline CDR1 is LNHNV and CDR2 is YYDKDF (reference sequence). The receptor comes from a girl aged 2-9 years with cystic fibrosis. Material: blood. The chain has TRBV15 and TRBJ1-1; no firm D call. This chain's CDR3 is CATSSHRRAGYTEAFF. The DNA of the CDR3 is TGTGCCACCAGCAGCCATAGGAGGGCAGGATACACTGAAGCTTTCTTT.